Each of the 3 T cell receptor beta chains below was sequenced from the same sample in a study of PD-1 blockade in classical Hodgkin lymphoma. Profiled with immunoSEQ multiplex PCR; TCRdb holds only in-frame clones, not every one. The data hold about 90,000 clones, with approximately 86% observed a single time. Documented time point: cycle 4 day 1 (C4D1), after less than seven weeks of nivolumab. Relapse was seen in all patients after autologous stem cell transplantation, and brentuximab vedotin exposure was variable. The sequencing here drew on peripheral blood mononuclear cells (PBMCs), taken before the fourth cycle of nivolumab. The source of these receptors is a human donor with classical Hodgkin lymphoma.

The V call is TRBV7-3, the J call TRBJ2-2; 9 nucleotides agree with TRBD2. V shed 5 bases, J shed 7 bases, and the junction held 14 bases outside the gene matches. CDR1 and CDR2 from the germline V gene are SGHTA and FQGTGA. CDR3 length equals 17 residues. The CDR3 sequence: CASSPSVAGADNGELFF. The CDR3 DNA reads TGTGCCAGCAGCCCTTCTGTAGCGGGAGCGGATAACGGGGAGCTGTTTTTT.

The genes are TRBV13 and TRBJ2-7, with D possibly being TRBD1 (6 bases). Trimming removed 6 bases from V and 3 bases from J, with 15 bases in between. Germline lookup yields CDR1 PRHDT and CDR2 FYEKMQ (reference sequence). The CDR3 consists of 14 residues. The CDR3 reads CASRSLGTNYEQYF. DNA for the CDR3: TGTGCCAGCAGATCCCTCGGGACAAACTACGAGCAGTACTTC.

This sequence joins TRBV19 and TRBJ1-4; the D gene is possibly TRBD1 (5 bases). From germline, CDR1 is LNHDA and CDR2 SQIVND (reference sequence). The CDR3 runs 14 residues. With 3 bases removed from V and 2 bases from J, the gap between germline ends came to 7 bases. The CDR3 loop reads CASSIGGTNEKLFF. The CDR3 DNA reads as TGTGCCAGTAGTATTGGGGGGACTAATGAAAAACTGTTTTTT.